What follows is one TCR beta chain and its context. Its antigen remains unidentified. TCRbeta libraries were built with three rounds of nested PCR, modified from ARM-PCR. MiXCR was run by TCRdb on the multiplex PCR reads, yielding one entry per CDR3 protein. Among tens of thousands of distinct CDR3 sequences, roughly 56% were seen once, and the ten largest hold just over 20%. The sample is drawn from a study of tumor and adjacent non-tumor tissue in lung cancer. Study-level information: The patients, 10 men and 4 to 6 women, were 31 to 76 with stage I to III disease. Study outcomes and limitations: Normal lung showed higher cumulative top 100 clone frequency than tumor. Patients with more diverse tumor TCRs had worse survival.

CDR1 and CDR2 from the germline V gene are GTSNPN and SVGIG (reference sequence). Deletions cut 0 bases from V and 14 bases from J, with 22 bases between. The CDR3 is made up of 14 amino acids. This sample's RNA came from whole unsorted tissue. The sequence was obtained from a man between 50 and 59 years old with non-small cell lung cancer. This chain joins TRBV30 and TRBJ1-1; D gene ambiguous. Sequenced: lung tumor tissue. Here the CDR3 DNA reads TGTGCCTGGAGTGTAGGTATCCTGAACACTGAAACCTTCTTT. It specifies CAWSVGILNTETFF.